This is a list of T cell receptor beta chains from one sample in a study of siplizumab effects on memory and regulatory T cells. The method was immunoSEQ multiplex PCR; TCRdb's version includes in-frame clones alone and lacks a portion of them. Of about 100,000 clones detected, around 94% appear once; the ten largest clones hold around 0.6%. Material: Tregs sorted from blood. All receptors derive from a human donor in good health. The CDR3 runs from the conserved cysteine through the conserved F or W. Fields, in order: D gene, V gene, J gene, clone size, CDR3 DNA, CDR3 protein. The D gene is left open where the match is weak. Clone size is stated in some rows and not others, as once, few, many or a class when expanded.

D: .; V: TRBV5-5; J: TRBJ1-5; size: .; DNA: TGTGCCAGCAGCTTAGGAGCAGGACTAAATCAGCCCCAGCATTTT; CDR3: CASSLGAGLNQPQHF
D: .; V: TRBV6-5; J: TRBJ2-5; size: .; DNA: TGTGCCAGCAGGTTCGGGCTCCAAGAGACCCAGTACTTC; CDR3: CASRFGLQETQYF
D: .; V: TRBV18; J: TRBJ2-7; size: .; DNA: TGTGCCAGCTCACCACTTAGCGATTACGAGCAGTACTTC; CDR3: CASSPLSDYEQYF
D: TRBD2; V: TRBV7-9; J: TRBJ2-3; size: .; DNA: TGTGCCAGCAGCTTAGCGATACAGCGGGAGGTGGTAGATACGCAGTATTTT; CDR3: CASSLAIQREVVDTQYF
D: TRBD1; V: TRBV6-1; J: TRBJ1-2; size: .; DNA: TGTGCCAGCAGATCGGACAGGGGGCCTGGCTACACCTTC; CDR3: CASRSDRGPGYTF
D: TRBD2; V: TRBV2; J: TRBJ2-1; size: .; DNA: TGTGCCAGCAGCAAGGGACTAGCGGGAACCAATGAGCAGTTCTTC; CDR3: CASSKGLAGTNEQFF
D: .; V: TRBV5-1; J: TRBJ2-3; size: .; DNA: TGCGCCAGCAGCTTGCTAGCTCTCACAGATACGCAGTATTTT; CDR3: CASSLLALTDTQYF
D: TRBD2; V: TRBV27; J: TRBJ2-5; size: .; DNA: TGTGCCAGCAGTTTTGTCGGGGGGAGAGTTGGTGAGACCCAGTACTTC; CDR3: CASSFVGGRVGETQYF
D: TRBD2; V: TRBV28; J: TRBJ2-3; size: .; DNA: TGTGCCAGCAGTTTATTAATAGCGGGAGGAAATACGCAGTATTTT; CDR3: CASSLLIAGGNTQYF
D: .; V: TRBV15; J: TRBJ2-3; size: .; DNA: TGTGCCACCAGCAGAGATACGGCGGGTCGGCACACAGATACGCAGTATTTT; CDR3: CATSRDTAGRHTDTQYF
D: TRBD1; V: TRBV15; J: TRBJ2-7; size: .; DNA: TGTGCCACCAGCAGGCGGACAGGGCAACTCTCCGAGCAGTACTTC; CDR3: CATSRRTGQLSEQYF
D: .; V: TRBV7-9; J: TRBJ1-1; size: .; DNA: TGTGCCAGCAGCTTACCGGTAGGTGAAGCTTTCTTT; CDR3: CASSLPVGEAFF
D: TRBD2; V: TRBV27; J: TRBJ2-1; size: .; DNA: TGTGCCAGCAGTCCCCCCCTAGCGGGAGTCTCCTACAATGAGCAGTTCTTC; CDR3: CASSPPLAGVSYNEQFF
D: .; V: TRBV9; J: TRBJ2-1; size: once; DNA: TGTGCCAGCAGCGTAGCCTTCAGTTCTGGTTCCTACAATGAGCAGTTCTTC; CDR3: CASSVAFSSGSYNEQFF
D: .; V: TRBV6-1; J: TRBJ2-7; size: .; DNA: TGTGCCAGCCCCTCTTTCTCCGAGCAGTACTTC; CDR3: CASPSFSEQYF
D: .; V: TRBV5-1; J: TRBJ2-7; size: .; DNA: TGCGCCAGCAGCCCCGATGGCTACGAGCAGTACTTC; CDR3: CASSPDGYEQYF
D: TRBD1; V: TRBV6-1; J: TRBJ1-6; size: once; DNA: TGTGCAGTGTGGGACAGGGGGAATTCACCCCTCCACTTT; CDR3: CAVWDRGNSPLHF
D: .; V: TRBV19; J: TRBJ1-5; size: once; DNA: TGTGCCAGTAGTATGGGCAGGGTTTTAAATCAGCCCCAGCATTTT; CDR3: CASSMGRVLNQPQHF